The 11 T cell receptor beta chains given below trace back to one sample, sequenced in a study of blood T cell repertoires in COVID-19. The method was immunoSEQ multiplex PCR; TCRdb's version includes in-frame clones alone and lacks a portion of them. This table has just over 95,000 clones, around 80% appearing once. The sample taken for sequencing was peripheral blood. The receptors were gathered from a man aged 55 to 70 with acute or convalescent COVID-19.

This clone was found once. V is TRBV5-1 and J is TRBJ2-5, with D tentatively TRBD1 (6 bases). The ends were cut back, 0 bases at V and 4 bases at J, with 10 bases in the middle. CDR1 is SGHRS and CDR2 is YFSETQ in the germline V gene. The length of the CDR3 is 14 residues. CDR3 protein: CASSLVLQGETQYF. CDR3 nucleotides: TGCGCCAGCAGCTTGGTACTACAGGGAGAGACCCAGTACTTC.

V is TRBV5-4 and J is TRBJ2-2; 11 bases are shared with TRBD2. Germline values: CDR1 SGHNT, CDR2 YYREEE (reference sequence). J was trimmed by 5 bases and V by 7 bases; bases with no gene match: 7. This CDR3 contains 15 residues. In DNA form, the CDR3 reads TGTGCCAGCGGCTCCAGGACTAGCGGGACCGGGGAGCTGTTTTTT. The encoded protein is CASGSRTSGTGELFF.

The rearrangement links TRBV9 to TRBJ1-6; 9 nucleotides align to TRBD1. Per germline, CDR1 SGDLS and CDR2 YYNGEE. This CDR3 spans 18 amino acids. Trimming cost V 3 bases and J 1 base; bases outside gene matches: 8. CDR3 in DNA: TGTGCCAGCAGCGCAACTACCGACAGGGGGTCCTATAATTCACCCCTCCACTTT. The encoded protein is CASSATTDRGSYNSPLHF.

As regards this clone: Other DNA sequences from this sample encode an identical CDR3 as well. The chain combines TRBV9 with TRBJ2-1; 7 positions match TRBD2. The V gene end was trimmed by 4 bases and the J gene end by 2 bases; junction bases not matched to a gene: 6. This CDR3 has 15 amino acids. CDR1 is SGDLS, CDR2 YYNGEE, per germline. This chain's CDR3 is CASSLGGGTYNEQFF. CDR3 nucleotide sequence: TGTGCCAGCAGCTTAGGCGGGGGAACCTACAATGAGCAGTTCTTC.

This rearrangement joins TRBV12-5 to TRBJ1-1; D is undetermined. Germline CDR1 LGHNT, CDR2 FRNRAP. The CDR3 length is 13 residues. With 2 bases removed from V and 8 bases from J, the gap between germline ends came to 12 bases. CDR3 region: CASGLSSGREAFF. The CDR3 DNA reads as TGTGCTAGTGGTTTGTCCAGCGGGCGAGAAGCTTTCTTT. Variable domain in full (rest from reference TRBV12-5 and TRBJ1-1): DARVTQTPRHKVTEMGQEVTMRCQPILGHNTVFWYRQTMMQGLELLAYFRNRAPLDDSGMPKDRFSAEMPDATLATLKIQPSEPRDSAVYFCASGLSSGREAFFGQGTRLTVV.

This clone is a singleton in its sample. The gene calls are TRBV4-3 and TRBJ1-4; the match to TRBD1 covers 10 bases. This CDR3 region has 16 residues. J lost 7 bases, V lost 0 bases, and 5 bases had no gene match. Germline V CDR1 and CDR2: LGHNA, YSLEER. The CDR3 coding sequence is TGCGCCAGCAGCCAAGACGTCAGGACAGGGGGTGAAAAACTGTTTTTT. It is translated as CASSQDVRTGGEKLFF.

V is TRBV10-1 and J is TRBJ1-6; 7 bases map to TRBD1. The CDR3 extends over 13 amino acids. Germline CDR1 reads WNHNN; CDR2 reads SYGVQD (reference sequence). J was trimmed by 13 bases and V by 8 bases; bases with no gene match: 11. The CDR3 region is CASLGTANNPLHF. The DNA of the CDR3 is TGCGCCAGCCTAGGGACAGCGAATAATCCCCTCCACTTT.

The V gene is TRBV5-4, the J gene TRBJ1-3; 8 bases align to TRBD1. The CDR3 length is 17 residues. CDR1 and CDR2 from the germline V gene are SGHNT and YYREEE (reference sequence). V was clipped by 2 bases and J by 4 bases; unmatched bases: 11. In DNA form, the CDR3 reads TGTGCCAGCAGCTTAACAGGAGTGGGGGACAGGGGAAACACCATATATTTT. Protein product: CASSLTGVGDRGNTIYF.

For the CDR3, the DNA is TGTGCCGGCAACAGGGGGGTCGATACCGGGGAGCTGTTTTTT. Protein sequence: CAGNRGVDTGELFF. This chain uses TRBV6-5 with TRBJ2-2, with 8 bases matching TRBD1. The CDR3 runs to 14 residues. Germline V gene data show CDR1 as MNHEY and CDR2 as SVGAGI. V shed 11 bases and J 5 bases; nucleotides not matched to a gene: 10.

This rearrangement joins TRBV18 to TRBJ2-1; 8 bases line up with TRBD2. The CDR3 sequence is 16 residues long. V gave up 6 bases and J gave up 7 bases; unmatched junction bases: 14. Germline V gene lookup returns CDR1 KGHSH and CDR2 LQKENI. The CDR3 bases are TGTGCCAGCTCCCCGACCGGTCACCGGGGGGGAAATGAGCAGTTCTTC. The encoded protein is CASSPTGHRGGNEQFF.

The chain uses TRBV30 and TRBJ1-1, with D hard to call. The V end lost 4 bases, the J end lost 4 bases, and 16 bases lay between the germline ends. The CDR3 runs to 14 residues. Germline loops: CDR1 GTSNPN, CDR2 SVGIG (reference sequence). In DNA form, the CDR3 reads TGTGCCTGGACTTGGGGTTTGGGGAGCACTGAAGCTTTCTTT. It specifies CAWTWGLGSTEAFF.